The clone carrying this T cell receptor beta chain was detected a few times. The sample belongs to a study of T cells after yellow fever vaccination. TCRdb passed the 5' RACE reads through MiXCR, listing each CDR3 protein once. The table has 350,000 or so distinct CDR3 sequences, about 8.3% seen once; the top ten hold roughly a sixth. The CDR3 extends over 15 amino acids. CDR1 and CDR2 from the germline V gene are MNHEY and SVGAGI. The J segment lost 4 bases and the V segment lost 0 bases, leaving 4 bases of the junction unmatched. The material was PBMCs, obtained around 45 days after the first yellow fever vaccination. This TCR was recovered from a man aged 18 to 30 who received the YFV17D yellow fever vaccine. The chain couples TRBV6-5 to TRBJ2-7; 9 nucleotides agree with TRBD1. CDR3 in DNA: TGTGCCAGCAGTTACTCGCGGACAGGGGCTTACGAGCAGTACTTC. It codes for CASSYSRTGAYEQYF.